Presented here are 11 T cell receptor beta chains from one specimen sequenced in a study of T cells in women clearing cervical HPV infection. TCRdb keeps only in-frame clones here, not all; method: immunoSEQ multiplex PCR. Its clone listing holds under 25,000 clones. Input material: blood buffy coat. The receptors stem from a woman between 18 and 75 years old with a cervical HPV16 infection that either progressed to CIN3+ or cleared (not recorded which).

As for this clone: The sequenced fragment ends 3 residues before the CDR3 boundary, so the rest is inferred from the germline J gene. This chain connects TRBV5-1 to TRBJ1-4, with a possible D match to TRBD1 (5 bases). Germline lookup yields CDR1 SGHRS and CDR2 YFSETQ. The CDR3 length is 15 residues. Here the CDR3 reads CASSLAGPLRSPLFF. The covered CDR3 bases are TGCGCCAGCAGCTTGGCAGGGCCTTTGCGTTCACCA.

Concerning this clone itself: Read sequence stops 3 residues before the CDR3 end, and the germline J gene provides the missing end. The chain joins TRBV6-1 to TRBJ1-4; 7 bases map to TRBD1. There are 15 residues in the CDR3. Trimming at V came to 3 bases and at J to 6 bases, leaving 7 bases not matched to a gene. Germline CDR1 MNHNS, CDR2 SASEGT. Incomplete CDR3 DNA: TGTGCCAGCAGTGAGGGCAGGGGGGCTTATGAAAAA. Its translation is CASSEGRGAYEK. Given in full, the CDR3 is CASSEGRGAYEKLFF.

As regards this clone: The CDR3 end lies 3 residues beyond the end of the read and is filled in from the germline J gene. The chain couples TRBV5-1 to TRBJ2-3; D is possibly TRBD2 (6 bases). From germline, CDR1 is SGHRS and CDR2 YFSETQ. The CDR3 has 13 amino acids. V gave up 4 bases and J gave up 3 bases, with 9 bases separating them. The CDR3 reads CASSVEGTDTQYF. CDR3 DNA (partial): TGCGCCAGCAGCGTGGAGGGGACAGATACG.

About this clone: The CDR3 is cut off 3 residues early in the read; its end comes from the germline J gene. The chain combines TRBV28 with TRBJ2-6; tentatively, D is TRBD1 (5 bases). Trimming stripped 5 bases from V and 0 bases from J, with 17 bases between. From germline, CDR1 is MDHEN and CDR2 SYDVKM. This CDR3 spans 18 amino acids. The DNA read from the CDR3 is TGTGCCAGCAGTGTCCCCCAGGGAATCGGCTCTGGGGCCAACGTC. This codes for CASSVPQGIGSGANV. In full, the CDR3 is CASSVPQGIGSGANVLTF.

As concerns this clone: The CDR3 end lies 3 residues beyond the end of the read and is filled in from the germline J gene. The chain recombines TRBV7-9 with TRBJ2-3, with 7 bases lining up with TRBD1. Germline V gene data show CDR1 as SEHNR and CDR2 as FQNEAQ (reference sequence). The CDR3 is made up of 13 amino acids. Here the CDR3 reads CASSRDSQETQYF. The part of the CDR3 DNA that was read is TGTGCCAGCAGCCGGGACAGCCAAGAGACG.

With respect to this clone: The DNA ends 3 residues before the CDR3 does, and the rest of the CDR3 is filled in from the germline J gene. The chain combines TRBV13 with TRBJ2-3; TRBD2 matches 12 bases. This CDR3 has 16 amino acids. V trimming: 5 bases; J trimming: 1 base; junction bases outside the gene matches: 4. CDR1 PRHDT and CDR2 FYEKMQ come from the germline V gene (reference sequence). CDR3 residues: CASSPLAGGRTDTQYF. CDR3 bases read: TGTGCCAGCAGCCCCCTAGCGGGGGGGCGCACAGATACG.

Concerning this clone itself: The CDR3 end is not reached by the read, which stops 3 residues before it; the germline J gene fills it in. The chain links TRBV14 to TRBJ1-2, with 8 bases lining up with TRBD1. Trimming took 4 bases from V and 4 from J; bases not matched to a gene: 11. Germline lookup yields CDR1 SGHDN and CDR2 FVKESK. This CDR3 spans 16 amino acids. CDR3 region: CASSPLPGQAIYGYTF. CDR3 DNA (partial): TGTGCCAGCAGCCCCTTGCCGGGACAGGCGATCTATGGC.

About this clone: The observed sequence ends 3 residues before the CDR3 terminus, with the missing tail filled in from the germline J gene. The chain is built from TRBV2 and TRBJ2-3, with 14 bases matching TRBD2. Trimming took 4 bases from V and 4 from J; bases not matched to a gene: 10. The CDR3 consists of 18 residues. Germline V gives CDR1 SNHLY, CDR2 FYNNEI. The CDR3 bases that were read are TGTGCCAGCAGTGGTTCGACTAGCGGGGGGGCAGGTGCAGATACG. Residues: CASSGSTSGGAGADT. The whole CDR3 sequence reads CASSGSTSGGAGADTQYF.

Concerning this clone itself: The read ends 3 residues before the CDR3 terminus; that terminus is restored from the germline J gene. V is TRBV6-2 or TRBV6-3 and J is TRBJ2-3, with 9 bases matching TRBD1. The CDR3 covers 17 residues. CDR1 and CDR2 (germline): MNHEY, SVGEGT. The CDR3 sequence: CASSYLMGQGILQPQYF. The CDR3 bases that were read are TGTGCCAGCAGTTACTTGATGGGACAGGGTATTTTGCAGCCG.

A note on this clone: The sequenced fragment ends 3 residues before the CDR3 boundary, so the rest is inferred from the germline J gene. The chain joins TRBV2 to TRBJ2-3; 9 bases line up with TRBD1. Germline CDR1 reads SNHLY; CDR2 reads FYNNEI. The CDR3 runs 16 residues. Trimming removed 6 bases from V and 4 bases from J; junction bases left unmatched: 11. CDR3 in amino acids: CASRAPGQGSPDTQYF. CDR3 DNA (partial): TGTGCCAGCAGGGCTCCCGGACAGGGGTCGCCAGATACG.

About this clone: The read is 3 residues too short to cover the CDR3 end, so that end is filled in from the germline J gene. The V gene is TRBV20-1, the J gene TRBJ2-3; 13 nucleotides align to TRBD2. The ends lost 6 bases at V and 2 bases at J; junction bases unmatched: 23. The CDR3 extends over 21 amino acids. Germline V gene data show CDR1 as DFQATT and CDR2 as SNEGSKA (reference sequence). The CDR3 here is CSARLLTSGGRASGVTDTQYF. The covered CDR3 bases are TGCAGTGCAAGGCTCTTGACTAGCGGGGGGAGGGCCTCAGGCGTCACAGATACG.